Shown below are 2 T cell receptor beta chains from a single sample sequenced in a study of shared clonotypes between healthy human individuals. Repertoires were generated with immunoSEQ multiplex PCR, while TCRdb's copy carries only in-frame clones and drops some. The sample includes about a million clones, 60% to 85% of them seen just once. Sequenced sample: memory CD4+ T cells from PBMCs. Documented subset: CD45RA-negative fraction. The receptors here all came from a man in his late teens or twenties in good health. Some clones in this sample may be carry-over from other donors' samples.

The sample holds a few counts of this clone. The V call is TRBV10-3, the J call TRBJ2-7; 10 bases are a match to TRBD1. Germline assignment: CDR1 ENHRY and CDR2 SYGVKD. This CDR3 is built from 14 residues. V dropped 5 bases and J dropped 1; count of bases not matched to a gene: 2. As DNA, the CDR3 is TGTGCCATCAGTCCGGGACAGGGGTCCTACGAGCAGTACTTC. It is translated as CAISPGQGSYEQYF.

The rearrangement links TRBV5-1 to TRBJ2-1; either TRBD1 or TRBD2 may fit D (5 bases each). Germline-derived CDR1 and CDR2 are SGHRS and YFSETQ. There are 15 residues in the CDR3. The V end was cut by 4 bases, the J end by 0 bases, with 11 bases between. The DNA of the CDR3 is TGCGCCAGCAGCACGGGACGGAGCTCCTACAATGAGCAGTTCTTC. Amino acids: CASSTGRSSYNEQFF.